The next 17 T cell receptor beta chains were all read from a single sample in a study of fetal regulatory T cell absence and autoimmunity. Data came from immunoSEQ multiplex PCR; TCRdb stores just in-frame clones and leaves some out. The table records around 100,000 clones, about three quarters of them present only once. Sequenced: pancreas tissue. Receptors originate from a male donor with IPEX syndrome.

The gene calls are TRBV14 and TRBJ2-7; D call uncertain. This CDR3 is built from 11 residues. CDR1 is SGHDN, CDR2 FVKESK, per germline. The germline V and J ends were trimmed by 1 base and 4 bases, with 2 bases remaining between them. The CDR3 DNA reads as TGTGCCAGCAGCCAAGCATACGAGCAGTACTTC. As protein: CASSQAYEQYF.

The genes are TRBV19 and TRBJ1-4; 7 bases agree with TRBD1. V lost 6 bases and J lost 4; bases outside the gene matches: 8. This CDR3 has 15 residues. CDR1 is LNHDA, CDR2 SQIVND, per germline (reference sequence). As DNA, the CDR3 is TGTGCCAGTAGGGGGACAGTTGGATATAATGAAAAACTGTTTTTT. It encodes CASRGTVGYNEKLFF.

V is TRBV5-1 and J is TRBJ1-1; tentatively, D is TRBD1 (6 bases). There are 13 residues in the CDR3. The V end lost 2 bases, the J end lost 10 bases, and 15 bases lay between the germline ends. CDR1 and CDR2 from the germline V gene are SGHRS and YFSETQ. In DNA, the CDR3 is TGCGCCAGCAGCTTCCCCGGGGGCAGGGCAGCTTTCTTT. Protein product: CASSFPGGRAAFF.

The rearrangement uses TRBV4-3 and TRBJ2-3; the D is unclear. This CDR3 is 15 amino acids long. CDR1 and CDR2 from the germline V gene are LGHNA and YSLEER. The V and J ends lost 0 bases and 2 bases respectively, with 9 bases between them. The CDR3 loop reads CASSQERHLTDTQYF. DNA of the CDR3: TGCGCCAGCAGCCAAGAGCGACACCTCACAGATACGCAGTATTTT.

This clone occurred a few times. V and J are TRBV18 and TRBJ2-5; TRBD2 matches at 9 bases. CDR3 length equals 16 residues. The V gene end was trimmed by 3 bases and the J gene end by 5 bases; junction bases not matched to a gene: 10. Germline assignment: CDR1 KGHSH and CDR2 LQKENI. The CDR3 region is CASSPLSGGPQETQYF. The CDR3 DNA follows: TGTGCCAGCTCACCCCTAAGCGGGGGGCCACAGGAGACCCAGTACTTC.

CDR3 residues: CSVQNRGADYGYTF. The CDR3 coding sequence is TGCAGCGTTCAAAATCGGGGGGCGGACTATGGCTACACCTTC. The chain uses TRBV29-1 and TRBJ1-2; D perhaps matches TRBD1 (6 bases). Germline V lookup: CDR1 SQVTM, CDR2 ANQGSEA. The V gene lost 5 bases and the J gene lost 3 bases, with 16 bases spanning the gap. The CDR3 has 14 residues.

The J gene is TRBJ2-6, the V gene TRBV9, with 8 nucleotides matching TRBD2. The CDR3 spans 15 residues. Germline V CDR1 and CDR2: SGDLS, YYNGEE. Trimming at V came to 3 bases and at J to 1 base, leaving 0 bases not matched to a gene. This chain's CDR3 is CASSGGGSGANVLTF. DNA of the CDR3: TGTGCCAGCAGCGGCGGGGGGTCTGGGGCCAACGTCCTGACTTTC.

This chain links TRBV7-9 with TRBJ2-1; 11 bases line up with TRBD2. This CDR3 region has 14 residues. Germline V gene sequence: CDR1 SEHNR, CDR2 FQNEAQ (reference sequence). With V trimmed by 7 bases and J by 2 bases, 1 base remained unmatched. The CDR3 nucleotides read TGTGCCAGCACTAGCGGGGGGCCCTACAATGAGCAGTTCTTC. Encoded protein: CASTSGGPYNEQFF.

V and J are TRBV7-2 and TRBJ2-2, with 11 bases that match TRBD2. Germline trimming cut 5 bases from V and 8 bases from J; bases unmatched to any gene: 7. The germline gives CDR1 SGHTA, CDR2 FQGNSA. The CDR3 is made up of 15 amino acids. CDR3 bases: TGTGCCAGCAGCCCGGGACTAGCGGAGATAGGGGAGCTGTTTTTT. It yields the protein CASSPGLAEIGELFF. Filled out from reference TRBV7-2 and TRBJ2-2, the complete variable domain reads GAGVSQSPSNKVTEKGKDVELRCDPISGHTALYWYRQSLGQGLEFLIYFQGNSAPDKSGLPSDRFSAERTGGSVSTLTIQRTQQEDSAVYLCASSPGLAEIGELFFGEGSRLTVL.

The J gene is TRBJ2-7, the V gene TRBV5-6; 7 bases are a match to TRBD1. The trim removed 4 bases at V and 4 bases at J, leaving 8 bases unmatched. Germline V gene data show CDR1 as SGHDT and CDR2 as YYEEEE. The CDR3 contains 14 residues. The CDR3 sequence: CASSDTGQEYEQYF. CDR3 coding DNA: TGTGCCAGCAGCGATACCGGACAGGAATACGAGCAGTACTTC.

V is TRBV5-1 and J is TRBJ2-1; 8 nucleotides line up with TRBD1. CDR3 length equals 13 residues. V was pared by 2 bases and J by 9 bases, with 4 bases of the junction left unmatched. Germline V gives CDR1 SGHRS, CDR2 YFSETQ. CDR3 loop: CASSFQGAGEQFF. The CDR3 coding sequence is TGCGCCAGCAGCTTTCAGGGGGCGGGTGAGCAGTTCTTC.

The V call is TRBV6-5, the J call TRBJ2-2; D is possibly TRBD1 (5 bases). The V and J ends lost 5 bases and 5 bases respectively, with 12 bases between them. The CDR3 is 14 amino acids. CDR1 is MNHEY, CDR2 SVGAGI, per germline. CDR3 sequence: CASSLIRDTGELFF. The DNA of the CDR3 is TGTGCCAGCAGTCTGATCAGGGATACCGGGGAGCTGTTTTTT.

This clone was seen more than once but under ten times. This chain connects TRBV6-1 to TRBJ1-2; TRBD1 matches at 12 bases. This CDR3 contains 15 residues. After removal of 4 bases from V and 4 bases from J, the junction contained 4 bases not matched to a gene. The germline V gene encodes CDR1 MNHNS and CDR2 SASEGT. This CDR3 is CASSGGQGAGYGYTF. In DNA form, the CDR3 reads TGTGCCAGCAGTGGGGGACAGGGGGCCGGCTATGGCTACACCTTC.

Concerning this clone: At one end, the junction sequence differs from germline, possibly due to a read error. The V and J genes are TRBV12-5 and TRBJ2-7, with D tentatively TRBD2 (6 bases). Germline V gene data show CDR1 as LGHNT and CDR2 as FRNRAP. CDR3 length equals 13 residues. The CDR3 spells CASGRDSSNEQYF. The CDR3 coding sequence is TGTGCTAGTGGCCGGGACTCCTCCAACGAGCAGTACTTC.

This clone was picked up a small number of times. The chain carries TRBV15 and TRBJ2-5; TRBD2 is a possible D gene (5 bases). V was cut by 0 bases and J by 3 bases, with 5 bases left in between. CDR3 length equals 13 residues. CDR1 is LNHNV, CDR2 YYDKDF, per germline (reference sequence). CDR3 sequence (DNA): TGTGCCACCAGCAGAGAGCGGGAAGAGACCCAGTACTTC. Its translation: CATSREREETQYF. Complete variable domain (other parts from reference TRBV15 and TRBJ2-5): DAMVIQNPRYQVTQFGKPVTLSCSQTLNHNVMYWYQQKSSQAPKLLFHYYDKDFNNEADTPDNFQSRRPNTSFCFLDIRSPGLGDTAMYLCATSREREETQYFGPGTRLLVL.

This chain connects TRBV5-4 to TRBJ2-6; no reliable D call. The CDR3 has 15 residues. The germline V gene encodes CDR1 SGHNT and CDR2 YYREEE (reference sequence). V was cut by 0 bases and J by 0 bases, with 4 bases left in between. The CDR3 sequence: CASSLGHSGANVLTF. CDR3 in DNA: TGTGCCAGCAGCTTGGGACACTCTGGGGCCAACGTCCTGACTTTC.

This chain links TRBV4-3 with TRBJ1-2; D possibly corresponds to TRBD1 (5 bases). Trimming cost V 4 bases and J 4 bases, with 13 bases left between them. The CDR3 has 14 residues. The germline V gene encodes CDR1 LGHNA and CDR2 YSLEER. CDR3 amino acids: CASSPSSGGYGYTF. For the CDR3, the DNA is TGCGCCAGCAGCCCGAGTAGTGGGGGCTATGGCTACACCTTC.